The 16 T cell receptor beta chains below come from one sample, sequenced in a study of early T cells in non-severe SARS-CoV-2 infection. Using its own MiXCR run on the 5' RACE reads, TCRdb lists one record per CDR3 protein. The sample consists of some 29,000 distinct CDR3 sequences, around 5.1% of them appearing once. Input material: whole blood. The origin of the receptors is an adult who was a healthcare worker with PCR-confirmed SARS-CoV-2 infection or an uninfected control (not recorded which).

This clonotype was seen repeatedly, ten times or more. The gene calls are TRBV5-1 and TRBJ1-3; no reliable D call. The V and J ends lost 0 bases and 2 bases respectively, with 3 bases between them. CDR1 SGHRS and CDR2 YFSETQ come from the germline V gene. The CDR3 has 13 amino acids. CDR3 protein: CASSLEAGNTIYF. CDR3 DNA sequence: TGCGCCAGCAGCTTGGAGGCTGGAAACACCATATATTTT. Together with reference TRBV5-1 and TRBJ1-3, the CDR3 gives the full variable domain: KAGVTQTPRYLIKTRGQQVTLSCSPISGHRSVSWYQQTPGQGLQFLFEYFSETQRNKGNFPGRFSGRQFSNSRSEMNVSTLELGDSALYLCASSLEAGNTIYFGEGSWLTVV.

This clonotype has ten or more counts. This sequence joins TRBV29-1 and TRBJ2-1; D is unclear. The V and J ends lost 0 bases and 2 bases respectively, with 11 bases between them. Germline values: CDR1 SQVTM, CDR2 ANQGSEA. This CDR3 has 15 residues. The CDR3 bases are TGCAGCGTTGAAGAAACCGGTAAAACCTACAATGAGCAGTTCTTC. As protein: CSVEETGKTYNEQFF.

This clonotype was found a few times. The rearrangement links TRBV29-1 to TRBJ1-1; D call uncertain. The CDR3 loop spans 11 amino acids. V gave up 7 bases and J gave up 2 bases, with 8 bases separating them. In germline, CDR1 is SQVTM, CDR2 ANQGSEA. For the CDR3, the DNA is TGCAGCGCCTTGATCAACACTGAAGCTTTCTTT. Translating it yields CSALINTEAFF.

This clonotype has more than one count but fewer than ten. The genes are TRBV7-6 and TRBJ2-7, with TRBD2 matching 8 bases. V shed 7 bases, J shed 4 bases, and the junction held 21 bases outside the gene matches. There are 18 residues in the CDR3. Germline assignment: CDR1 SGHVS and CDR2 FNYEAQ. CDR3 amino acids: CASITTATSGFFVYEQYF. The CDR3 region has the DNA TGTGCCAGCATCACCACTGCCACTAGCGGATTTTTTGTGTACGAGCAGTACTTC.

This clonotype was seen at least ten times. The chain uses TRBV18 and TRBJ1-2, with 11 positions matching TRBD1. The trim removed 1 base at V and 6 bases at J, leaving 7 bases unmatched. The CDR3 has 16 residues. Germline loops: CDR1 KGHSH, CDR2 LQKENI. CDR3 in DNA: TGTGCCAGCTCACCACTGACTCCGGGACAGGGGGATGGCTACACCTTC. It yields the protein CASSPLTPGQGDGYTF.

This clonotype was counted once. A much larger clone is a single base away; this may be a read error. The CDR3 sequence: CASSFSQGTGELIF. The DNA for the CDR3 is TGTGCCAGCAGCTTCTCCCAGGGAACCGGGGAGCTGATTTTT. The rearrangement joins TRBV7-2 to TRBJ2-2, with D perhaps assigned TRBD1 or TRBD2 (5 bases each). The CDR3 is 14 amino acids. Per the germline V gene, CDR1 is SGHTA and CDR2 is FQGNSA.

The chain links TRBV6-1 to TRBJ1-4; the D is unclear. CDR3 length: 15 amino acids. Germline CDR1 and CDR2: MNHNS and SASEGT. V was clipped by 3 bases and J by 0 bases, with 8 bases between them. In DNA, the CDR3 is TGTGCCAGCAGTGACCCCCGAGCAACTAATGAAAAACTGTTTTTT. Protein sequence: CASSDPRATNEKLFF.

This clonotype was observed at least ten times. The CDR3 DNA follows: TGTGCCAGCAGTGAAAAGGGCTTAAACTACGAGCAGTACTTC. This encodes CASSEKGLNYEQYF. The rearrangement joins TRBV25-1 to TRBJ2-7; D gene ambiguous. Germline CDR1 and CDR2: MGHDK and SYGVNS. The germline V and J ends were trimmed by 2 bases and 3 bases, with 11 bases remaining between them. This CDR3 spans 14 amino acids.

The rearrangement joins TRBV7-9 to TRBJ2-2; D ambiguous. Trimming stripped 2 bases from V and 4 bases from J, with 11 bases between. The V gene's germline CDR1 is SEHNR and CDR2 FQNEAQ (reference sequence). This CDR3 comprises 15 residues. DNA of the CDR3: TGTGCCAGCAGCTTATCGACACATCCCACCGGGGAGCTGTTTTTT. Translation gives CASSLSTHPTGELFF. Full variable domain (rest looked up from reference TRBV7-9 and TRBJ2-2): DTGVSQNPRHKITKRGQNVTFRCDPISEHNRLYWYRQTLGQGPEFLTYFQNEAQLEKSRLLSDRFSAERPKGSFSTLEIQRTEQGDSAMYLCASSLSTHPTGELFFGEGSRLTVL.

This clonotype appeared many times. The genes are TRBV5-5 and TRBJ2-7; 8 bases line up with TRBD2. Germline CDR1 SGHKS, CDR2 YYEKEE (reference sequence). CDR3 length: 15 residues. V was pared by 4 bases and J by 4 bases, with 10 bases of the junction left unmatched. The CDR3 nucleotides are TGTGCCAGCAGCCCCTCTCCGGGACTAGTATACGAGCAGTACTTC. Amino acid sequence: CASSPSPGLVYEQYF.

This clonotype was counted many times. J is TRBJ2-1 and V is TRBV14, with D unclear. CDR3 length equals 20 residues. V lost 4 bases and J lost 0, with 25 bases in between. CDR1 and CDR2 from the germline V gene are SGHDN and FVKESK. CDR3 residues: CASSLRTTARRTSSYNEQFF. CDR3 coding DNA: TGTGCCAGCAGCCTACGGACCACCGCTAGACGAACCAGCTCCTACAATGAGCAGTTCTTC.

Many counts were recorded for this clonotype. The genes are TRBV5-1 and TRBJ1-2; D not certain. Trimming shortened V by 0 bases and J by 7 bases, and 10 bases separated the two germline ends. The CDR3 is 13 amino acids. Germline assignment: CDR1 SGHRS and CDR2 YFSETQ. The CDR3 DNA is TGCGCCAGCAGCTTGGAAGGGCGGTCTGGCTACACCTTC. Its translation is CASSLEGRSGYTF. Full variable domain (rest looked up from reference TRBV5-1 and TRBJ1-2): KAGVTQTPRYLIKTRGQQVTLSCSPISGHRSVSWYQQTPGQGLQFLFEYFSETQRNKGNFPGRFSGRQFSNSRSEMNVSTLELGDSALYLCASSLEGRSGYTFGSGTRLTVV.

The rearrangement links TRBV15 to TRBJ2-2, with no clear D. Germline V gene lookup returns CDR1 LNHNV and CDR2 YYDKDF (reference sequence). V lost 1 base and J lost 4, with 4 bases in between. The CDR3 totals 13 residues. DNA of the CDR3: TGTGCCACCAGCAGAGTCGGCACCGGGGAGCTGTTTTTT. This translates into CATSRVGTGELFF. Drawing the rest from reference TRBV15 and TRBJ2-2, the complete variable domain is DAMVIQNPRYQVTQFGKPVTLSCSQTLNHNVMYWYQQKSSQAPKLLFHYYDKDFNNEADTPDNFQSRRPNTSFCFLDIRSPGLGDTAMYLCATSRVGTGELFFGEGSRLTVL.

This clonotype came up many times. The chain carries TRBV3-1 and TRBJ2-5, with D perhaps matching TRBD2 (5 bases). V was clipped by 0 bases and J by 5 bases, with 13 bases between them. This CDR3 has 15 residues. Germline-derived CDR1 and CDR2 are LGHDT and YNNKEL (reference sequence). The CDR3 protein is CASSQDLAGWETQYF. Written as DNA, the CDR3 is TGTGCCAGCAGCCAAGATTTGGCGGGTTGGGAGACCCAGTACTTC.

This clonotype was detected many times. The CDR3 loop reads CASSDGTGFGTDTQYF. As DNA, the CDR3 is TGTGCCAGCAGTGACGGGACAGGGTTCGGCACAGATACGCAGTATTTT. This chain joins TRBV2 and TRBJ2-3; the match to TRBD1 covers 9 bases. Germline-derived CDR1 and CDR2 are SNHLY and FYNNEI. J gave up 1 base and V 3 bases, and 5 bases lay outside the gene matches. CDR3 size: 16 residues.

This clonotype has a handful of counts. The CDR3 DNA sequence: TGTGCCAGTAGTATAGTAGGTATAGGCCCCAATCAGCCCCAGCATTTT. It encodes CASSIVGIGPNQPQHF. The V gene is TRBV19, the J gene TRBJ1-5; D is unclear. This CDR3 is built from 16 residues. The germline V gene encodes CDR1 LNHDA and CDR2 SQIVND (reference sequence). Trimming took 1 base from V and 3 from J, leaving 13 bases between them.